The 13 T cell receptor beta chains reported below all come from one sample, sequenced in a study of OX40 agonist ivuxolimab in advanced cancers. Produced via immunoSEQ multiplex PCR; TCRdb's table is partial and in-frame only. The sample lists 75,000 to 80,000 clones; about 87% were seen once. Material: CD4+ or CD8+ T cells sorted from blood, obtained in a trial of the OX40 agonist ivuxolimab. These receptors were collected from an adult with an advanced solid tumor such as melanoma, head and neck, liver or kidney cancer.

The gene calls are TRBV11-2 and TRBJ1-1, with D perhaps matching TRBD1 (6 bases). V was pared by 5 bases and J by 5 bases, with 12 bases between. Germline values: CDR1 SGHAT, CDR2 FQNNGV. The CDR3 contains 13 residues. The CDR3 DNA sequence: TGTGCCAGCAGCCGAACAGGGATGACTGAAGCTTTCTTT. This encodes CASSRTGMTEAFF.

The chain recombines TRBV7-3 with TRBJ2-2; D is tentatively TRBD1 or TRBD2 (5 bases each). Germline V gene sequence: CDR1 SGHTA, CDR2 FQGTGA. This CDR3 region has 16 residues. V gave up 2 bases and J gave up 4 bases, with 14 bases separating them. CDR3 sequence reads: CASSLVSGTRTGELFF. The CDR3 region has the DNA TGTGCCAGCAGCTTAGTATCAGGGACCCGCACCGGGGAGCTGTTTTTT.

This rearrangement joins TRBV11-3 to TRBJ2-5; TRBD2 matches 7 bases. V shed 6 bases, J shed 4 bases, and the junction held 2 bases outside the gene matches. CDR1 and CDR2 (germline): SGHNT, YENEEA. CDR3 length: 12 amino acids. The CDR3 DNA reads TGTGCCAGCAGTTGGGAGGGAGAGACCCAGTACTTC. Amino acids: CASSWEGETQYF. Filled out from reference TRBV11-3 and TRBJ2-5, the complete variable domain reads EAGVVQSPRYKIIEKKQPVAFWCNPISGHNTLYWYLQNLGQGPELLIRYENEEAVDDSQLPKDRFSAERLKGVDSTLKIQPAELGDSAVYLCASSWEGETQYFGPGTRLLVL.

This rearrangement joins TRBV6-5 to TRBJ1-2; TRBD1 aligns across 9 bases. The CDR3 is made up of 15 amino acids. With 2 bases clipped from V and 4 bases from J, the junction kept 5 bases outside the gene matches. Looked up from germline, CDR1 is MNHEY and CDR2 is SVGAGI. CDR3 sequence reads: CASSYATGGGYGYTF. The CDR3 DNA reads as TGTGCCAGCAGTTACGCTACAGGGGGCGGCTATGGCTACACCTTC.

The V gene is TRBV6-5, the J gene TRBJ1-2; tentatively, D is TRBD1 (6 bases). This CDR3 is 15 amino acids long. V was trimmed by 2 bases and J by 0 bases, leaving 10 bases between them. Germline V gene lookup returns CDR1 MNHEY and CDR2 SVGAGI. CDR3 sequence (DNA): TGTGCCAGCAGTTACAAGGCAGGGGCTAACTATGGCTACACCTTC. This gives the protein CASSYKAGANYGYTF.

This clone was found once. This chain links TRBV7-9 with TRBJ2-1, with 9 positions matching TRBD1. Germline V lookup: CDR1 SEHNR, CDR2 FQNEAQ (reference sequence). This CDR3 comprises 15 residues. Trimming took 5 bases from V and 6 from J; bases not matched to a gene: 8. The CDR3 protein is CASSQRQGVSNEQFF. DNA of the CDR3: TGTGCCAGCAGCCAACGACAGGGGGTTAGCAATGAGCAGTTCTTC.

This clone appeared once. V gene TRBV7-2 combines with J gene TRBJ1-2; 8 bases fit TRBD1. The CDR3 loop spans 15 amino acids. J lost 2 bases, V lost 4 bases, and 6 bases had no gene match. Germline V gives CDR1 SGHTA, CDR2 FQGNSA. CDR3 bases: TGTGCCAGCAGCTCATACAGGGGGTTGAACTATGGCTACACCTTC. Translated: CASSSYRGLNYGYTF.

The chain couples TRBV5-1 to TRBJ2-2; D perhaps matches TRBD1 (6 bases). Trimming stripped 4 bases from V and 7 bases from J, with 14 bases between. Germline V CDR1 and CDR2: SGHRS, YFSETQ. The CDR3 loop spans 14 amino acids. CDR3 in amino acids: CASSTLQGGGELFF. The CDR3 DNA reads as TGCGCCAGCAGCACACTACAGGGCGGCGGGGAGCTGTTTTTT.

V and J are TRBV5-1 and TRBJ2-3; TRBD2 might be the D (6 bases). CDR1 and CDR2 from the germline V gene are SGHRS and YFSETQ. This CDR3 is 13 amino acids long. The V end lost 4 bases, the J end lost 2 bases, and 8 bases lay between the germline ends. CDR3 loop: CASSTGDTDTQYF. The CDR3 region has the DNA TGCGCCAGCAGCACGGGGGACACAGATACGCAGTATTTT.

This chain uses TRBV30 with TRBJ2-1; D unclear. Germline lookup yields CDR1 GTSNPN and CDR2 SVGIG (reference sequence). The germline V and J ends were trimmed by 0 bases and 6 bases, with 18 bases remaining between them. The CDR3 extends over 16 amino acids. The CDR3 spells CAWSVRSYPPGNEQFF. CDR3 bases: TGTGCCTGGAGTGTAAGATCCTATCCCCCAGGCAATGAGCAGTTCTTC.

The chain has TRBV2 and TRBJ1-5, with 8 bases identical to TRBD1. Germline V gives CDR1 SNHLY, CDR2 FYNNEI. V trimming: 2 bases; J trimming: 0 bases; junction bases outside the gene matches: 9. CDR3 length: 18 residues. DNA of the CDR3: TGTGCCAGCAGTGAACATGACAGGGGAGTCAATAGCAATCAGCCCCAGCATTTT. Its protein is CASSEHDRGVNSNQPQHF.

V is TRBV5-1 and J is TRBJ2-1; possibly TRBD1 for D (6 bases). The germline V and J ends were trimmed by 4 bases and 7 bases, with 18 bases remaining between them. The CDR3 is 15 residues long. From germline, CDR1 is SGHRS and CDR2 YFSETQ. CDR3 in DNA: TGCGCCAGCAGCCCCCTAAACAGGGCGAAAAATGAGCAGTTCTTC. This codes for CASSPLNRAKNEQFF.

V is TRBV10-2 and J is TRBJ2-1; 10 bases match TRBD2. CDR1 is WSHSY, CDR2 SAAADI, per germline. The junction had 6 bases not matched to a gene; V was cut back by 0 bases and J by 10 bases. The CDR3 consists of 15 residues. Written as DNA, the CDR3 is TGCGCCAGCAGTGAGTCGAGGTTAGCGGGAGGCGAGCAGTTCTTC. It encodes CASSESRLAGGEQFF.